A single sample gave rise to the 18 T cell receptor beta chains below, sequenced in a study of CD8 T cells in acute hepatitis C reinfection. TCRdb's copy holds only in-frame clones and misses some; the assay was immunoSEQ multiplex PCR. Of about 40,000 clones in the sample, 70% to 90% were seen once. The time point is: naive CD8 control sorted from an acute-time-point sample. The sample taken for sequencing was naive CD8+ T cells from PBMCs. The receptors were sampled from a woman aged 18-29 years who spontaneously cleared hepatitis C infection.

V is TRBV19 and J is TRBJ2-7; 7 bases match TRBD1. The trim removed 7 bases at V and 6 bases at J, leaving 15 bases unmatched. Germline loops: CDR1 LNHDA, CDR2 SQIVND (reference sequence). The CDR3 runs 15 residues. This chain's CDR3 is CASTPDREGYVEQYF. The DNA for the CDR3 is TGTGCCAGTACCCCAGACAGGGAAGGTTACGTCGAGCAGTACTTC.

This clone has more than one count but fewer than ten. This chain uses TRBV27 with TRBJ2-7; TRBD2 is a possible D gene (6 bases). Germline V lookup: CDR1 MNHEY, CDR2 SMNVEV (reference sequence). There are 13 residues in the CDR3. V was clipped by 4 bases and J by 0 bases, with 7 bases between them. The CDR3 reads CASSWDFSYEQYF. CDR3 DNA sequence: TGTGCCAGCAGTTGGGACTTCTCCTACGAGCAGTACTTC.

The CDR3 spells CASSKQVFRGQEEEVSTDTQYF. Written as DNA, the CDR3 is TGTGCCAGCAGCAAACAGGTGTTTAGAGGACAAGAGGAGGAAGTTAGCACAGATACGCAGTATTTT. The gene calls are TRBV13 and TRBJ2-3, with D perhaps assigned TRBD1 or TRBD2 (5 bases each). Germline CDR1 is PRHDT and CDR2 is FYEKMQ (reference sequence). Deletions cut 5 bases from V and 0 bases from J, with 33 bases between. CDR3 length equals 22 residues.

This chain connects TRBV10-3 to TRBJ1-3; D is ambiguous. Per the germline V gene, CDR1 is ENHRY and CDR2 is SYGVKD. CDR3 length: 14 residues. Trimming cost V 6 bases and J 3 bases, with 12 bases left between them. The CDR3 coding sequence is TGTGCCATCAGCGGACCCGCCCGTGGAAACACCATATATTTT. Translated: CAISGPARGNTIYF.

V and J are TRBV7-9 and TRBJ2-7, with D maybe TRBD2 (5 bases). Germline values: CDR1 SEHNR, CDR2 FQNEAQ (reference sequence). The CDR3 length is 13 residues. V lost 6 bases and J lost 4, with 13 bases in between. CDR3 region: CASSPGLSYEQYF. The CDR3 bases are TGTGCCAGCAGTCCCGGACTCTCATACGAGCAGTACTTC.

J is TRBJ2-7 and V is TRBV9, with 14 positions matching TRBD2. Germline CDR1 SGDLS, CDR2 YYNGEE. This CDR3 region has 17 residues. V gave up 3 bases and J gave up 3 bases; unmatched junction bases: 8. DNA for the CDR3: TGTGCCAGCAGCGGACCGGGACTAGCGGGAGAACGCTACGAGCAGTACTTC. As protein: CASSGPGLAGERYEQYF.

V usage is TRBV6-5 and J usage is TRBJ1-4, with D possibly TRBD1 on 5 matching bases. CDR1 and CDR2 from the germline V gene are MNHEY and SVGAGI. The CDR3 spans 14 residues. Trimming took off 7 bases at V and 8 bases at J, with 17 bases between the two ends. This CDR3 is CASTKIGAYEKLFF. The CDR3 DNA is TGTGCCAGCACCAAAATAGGGGCTTACGAAAAACTGTTTTTT.

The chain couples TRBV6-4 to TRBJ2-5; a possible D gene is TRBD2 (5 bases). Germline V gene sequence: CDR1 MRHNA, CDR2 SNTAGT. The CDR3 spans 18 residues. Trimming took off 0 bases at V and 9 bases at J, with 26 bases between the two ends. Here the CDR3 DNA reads TGTGCCAGCAGTGACTCGAGGGCCCAGTCTAGAGTGATGGAGTCCCAGTACTTC. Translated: CASSDSRAQSRVMESQYF.

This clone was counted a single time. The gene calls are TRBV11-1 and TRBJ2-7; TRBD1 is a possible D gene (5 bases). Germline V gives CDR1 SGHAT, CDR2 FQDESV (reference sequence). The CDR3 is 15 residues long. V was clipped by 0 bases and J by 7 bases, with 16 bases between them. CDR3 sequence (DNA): TGTGCCAGCAGCTTAGCGAACCCAGGGTTAGGGGAGCAGTACTTC. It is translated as CASSLANPGLGEQYF.

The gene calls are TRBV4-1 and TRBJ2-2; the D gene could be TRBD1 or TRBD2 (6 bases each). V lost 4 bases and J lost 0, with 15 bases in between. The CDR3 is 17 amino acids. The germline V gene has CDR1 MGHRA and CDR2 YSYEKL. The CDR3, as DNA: TGCGCCAGCAGCCCCGGGGGCTTCGGAGCGAACACCGGGGAGCTGTTTTTT. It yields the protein CASSPGGFGANTGELFF.

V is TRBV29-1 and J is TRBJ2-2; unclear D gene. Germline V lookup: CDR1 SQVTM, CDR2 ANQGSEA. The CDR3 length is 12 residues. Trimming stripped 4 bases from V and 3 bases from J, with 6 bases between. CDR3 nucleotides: TGCAGCGTTGGGATGGACACCGGGGAGCTGTTTTTT. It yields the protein CSVGMDTGELFF.

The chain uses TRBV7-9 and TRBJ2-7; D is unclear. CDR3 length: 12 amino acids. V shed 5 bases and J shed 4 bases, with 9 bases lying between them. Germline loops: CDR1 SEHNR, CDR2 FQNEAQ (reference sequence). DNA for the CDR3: TGTGCCAGCAGCCCAGGTGGATACGAGCAGTACTTC. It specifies CASSPGGYEQYF.

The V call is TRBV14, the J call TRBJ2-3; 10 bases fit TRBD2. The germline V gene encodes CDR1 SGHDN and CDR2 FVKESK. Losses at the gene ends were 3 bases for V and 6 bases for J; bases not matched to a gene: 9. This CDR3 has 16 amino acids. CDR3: CASSHRLAGLPDTQYF. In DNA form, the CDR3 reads TGTGCCAGCAGCCACCGACTAGCGGGCCTCCCGGATACGCAGTATTTT.

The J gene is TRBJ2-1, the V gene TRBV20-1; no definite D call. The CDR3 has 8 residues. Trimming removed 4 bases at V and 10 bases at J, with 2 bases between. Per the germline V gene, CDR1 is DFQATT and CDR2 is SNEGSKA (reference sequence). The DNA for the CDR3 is TGCAGTGCTACGGAGCAGTTCTTC. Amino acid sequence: CSATEQFF.

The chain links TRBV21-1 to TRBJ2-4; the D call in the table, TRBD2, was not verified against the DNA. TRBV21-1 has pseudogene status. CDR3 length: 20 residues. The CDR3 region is CASSKSPADLSPKKENIQYF. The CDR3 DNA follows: TGTGCCAGCAGCAAATCTCCAGCCGATCTTAGCCCGAAAAAAGAAAACATTCAGTACTTC.

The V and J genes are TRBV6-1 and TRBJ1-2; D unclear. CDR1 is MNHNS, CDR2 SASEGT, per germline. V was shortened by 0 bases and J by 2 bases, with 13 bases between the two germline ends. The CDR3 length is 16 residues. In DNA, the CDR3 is TGTGCCAGCAGTGAAGCGCTCTTCAGGACGAACTATGGCTACACCTTC. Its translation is CASSEALFRTNYGYTF.

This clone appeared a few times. CDR3 sequence reads: CSVEDRDGNTEAFF. Here the CDR3 DNA reads TGCAGCGTTGAAGATCGGGACGGGAACACTGAAGCTTTCTTT. This sequence joins TRBV29-1 and TRBJ1-1, with D possibly matching TRBD1 (5 bases). The CDR3 runs to 14 residues. Trimming removed 0 bases at V and 1 base at J, with 9 bases between. Germline CDR1 SQVTM, CDR2 ANQGSEA.

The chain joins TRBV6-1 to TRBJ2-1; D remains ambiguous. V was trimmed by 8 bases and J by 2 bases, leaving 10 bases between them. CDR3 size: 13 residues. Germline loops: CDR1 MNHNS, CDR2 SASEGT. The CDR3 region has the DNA TGTGCCAGCGGTCGGGTTCCCTACAATGAGCAGTTCTTC. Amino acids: CASGRVPYNEQFF.